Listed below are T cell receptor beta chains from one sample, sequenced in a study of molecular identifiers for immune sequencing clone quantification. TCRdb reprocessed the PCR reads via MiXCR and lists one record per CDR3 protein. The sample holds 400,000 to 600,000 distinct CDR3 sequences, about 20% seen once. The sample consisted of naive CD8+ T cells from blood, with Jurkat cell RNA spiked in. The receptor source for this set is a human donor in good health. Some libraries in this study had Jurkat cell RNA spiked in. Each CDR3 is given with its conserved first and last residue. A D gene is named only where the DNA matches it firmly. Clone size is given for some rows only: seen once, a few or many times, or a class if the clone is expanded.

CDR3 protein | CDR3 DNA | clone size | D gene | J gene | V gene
CASSLLPAYEQYF | TGCGCCAGCAGCTTACTACCAGCCTACGAGCAGTACTTC | many | - | TRBJ2-7 | TRBV5-1
CASSLEGTGGMVYGYTF | TGTGCCAGCAGCTTAGAAGGAACAGGGGGAATGGTCTATGGCTACACCTTC | many | TRBD1 | TRBJ1-2 | TRBV13
CATSDQDGSSTDTQYF | TGTGCCACCAGTGACCAGGACGGTTCTAGCACAGATACGCAGTATTTT | many | - | TRBJ2-3 | TRBV24-1
CASSARTGEQTGYTF | TGTGCCAGCAGTGCTCGGACAGGGGAGCAGACTGGCTACACCTTC | - | TRBD1 | TRBJ1-2 | TRBV12-3/TRBV12-4
CASSSNPGQRSSYEQYF | TGTGCCAGCAGCTCAAATCCGGGGCAGAGGAGCTCCTACGAGCAGTACTTC | many | - | TRBJ2-7 | TRBV7-9
CASTLTYLEGEQYF | TGTGCCAGCACCCTCACCTACTTGGAGGGGGAGCAGTACTTC | many | - | TRBJ2-7 | TRBV7-9
CASSTAGQVEWDSPLHF | TGTGCCAGCAGCACGGCGGGACAGGTCGAGTGGGACTCACCCCTCCACTTT | many | TRBD1 | TRBJ1-6 | TRBV7-8
CAWSLGQTYEQYF | TGTGCCTGGAGTCTAGGACAGACCTACGAGCAGTACTTC | few | - | TRBJ2-7 | TRBV30
CASSLAEVGGYEQYF | TGTGCCAGCAGCTTAGCGGAGGTTGGCGGCTACGAGCAGTACTTC | many | - | TRBJ2-7 | TRBV7-9
CASDPGNAYEQYF | TGTGCCAGCGACCCGGGAAACGCCTACGAGCAGTACTTC | many | - | TRBJ2-7 | TRBV18
CASGTSGARVEQYF | TGTGCCAGCGGCACGTCAGGGGCGCGGGTCGAGCAGTACTTC | many | - | TRBJ2-7 | TRBV7-9
CASSPTGVANVLTF | TGTGCCAGTAGCCCTACAGGGGTCGCCAACGTCCTGACTTTC | - | TRBD1 | TRBJ2-6 | TRBV19
CASSLTGSLFDEQYF | TGTGCCAGCAGTTTAACCGGGAGCTTATTCGACGAGCAGTACTTC | - | - | TRBJ2-7 | TRBV12-3/TRBV12-4
CASSPSGLSDTEAFF | TGTGCCAGCAGCCCCAGCGGGTTATCAGACACTGAAGCTTTCTTT | - | - | TRBJ1-1 | TRBV7-9
CASSLWTSGGKNTDTQYF | TGCGCCAGCAGCCTCTGGACTAGCGGGGGAAAAAACACAGATACGCAGTATTTT | few | TRBD2 | TRBJ2-3 | TRBV4-1
CASSLSLQQETQYF | TGTGCCAGCAGTTTATCCCTCCAACAAGAGACCCAGTACTTC | few | - | TRBJ2-5 | TRBV12-3/TRBV12-4
CASSYYLAGGPDTQYF | TGTGCCAGCAGTTATTACCTAGCGGGGGGTCCAGATACGCAGTATTTT | many | TRBD2 | TRBJ2-3 | TRBV6-5
CASAMPPGRYTDTQYF | TGTGCCAGCGCCATGCCCCCGGGGAGATACACAGATACGCAGTATTTT | many | - | TRBJ2-3 | TRBV2
CASSRGGGLNTEAFF | TGTGCCAGCTCCCGAGGGGGGGGTTTGAACACTGAAGCTTTCTTT | few | - | TRBJ1-1 | TRBV5-4
CASSVGLEQFF | TGTGCCAGCAGCGTTGGACTAGAGCAGTTCTTC | - | - | TRBJ2-1 | TRBV9
CASSLELVNEQYF | TGTGCCAGCAGCCTAGAACTAGTAAACGAGCAGTACTTC | - | - | TRBJ2-7 | TRBV7-9
CASSSLIGDPSYNEQFF | TGTGCCAGCAGTTCCCTGATCGGCGACCCCTCCTACAATGAGCAGTTCTTC | - | - | TRBJ2-1 | TRBV27
CASSPEQGYEQYF | TGTGCCAGCAGCCCGGAGCAGGGATACGAGCAGTACTTC | many | - | TRBJ2-7 | TRBV7-9
CSARDPAEAGSIYNEQFF | TGCAGTGCTAGAGATCCGGCCGAAGCGGGATCGATCTACAATGAGCAGTTCTTC | - | TRBD2 | TRBJ2-1 | TRBV20-1
CASSYSQDEQFF | TGTGCCAGCAGTTACAGTCAGGATGAGCAGTTCTTC | many | - | TRBJ2-1 | TRBV6-5
CASSLTQGAPYEQYF | TGCGCCAGCAGCTTAACACAGGGGGCGCCCTACGAGCAGTACTTC | many | TRBD1 | TRBJ2-7 | TRBV5-1
CASSIGVASGYEQYF | TGTGCCAGTAGTATAGGAGTCGCTAGCGGGTACGAGCAGTACTTC | - | TRBD2 | TRBJ2-7 | TRBV19
CASSYGKFRAPGELLF | TGTGCCAGCAGTTACGGGAAGTTCAGGGCCCCCGGGGAGCTGCTTTTT | - | - | TRBJ2-2 | TRBV6-2/TRBV6-3
CASSPAGQGITEAFF | TGTGCCAGCAGTCCCGCAGGACAGGGAATCACTGAAGCTTTCTTT | - | TRBD1 | TRBJ1-1 | TRBV5-3
CASSFPPSETQYF | TGTGCCAGCAGCTTTCCCCCGAGCGAGACCCAGTACTTC | many | - | TRBJ2-5 | TRBV7-8
CASSIPISGTEAFF | TGTGCCAGTAGTATTCCCATTAGCGGCACTGAAGCTTTCTTT | few | - | TRBJ1-1 | TRBV19
CASRPAGADTQYF | TGTGCCAGTAGACCGGCGGGAGCAGATACGCAGTATTTT | - | TRBD2 | TRBJ2-3 | TRBV19
CAGSLAKNTEAFF | TGTGCCGGCAGTTTAGCCAAGAACACTGAAGCTTTCTTT | - | - | TRBJ1-1 | TRBV12-3/TRBV12-4
CATREGFLATNEELFF | TGTGCCACCCGAGAGGGCTTTCTTGCAACTAATGAAGAACTGTTTTTT | - | - | TRBJ1-4 | TRBV6-1
CASSAITGTDHNEQFF | TGTGCCAGCAGTGCGATCACCGGGACAGACCACAATGAGCAGTTCTTC | few | TRBD1 | TRBJ2-1 | TRBV12-3/TRBV12-4
CASSQERTGGLSVKQYF | TGCGCCAGCAGCCAAGAACGGACAGGGGGCCTTTCGGTTAAGCAGTACTTC | few | TRBD1 | TRBJ2-7 | TRBV4-3
CASSGTGVQETQYF | TGTGCCAGCAGCGGCACAGGGGTCCAAGAGACCCAGTACTTC | - | TRBD1 | TRBJ2-5 | TRBV25-1
CASSQDSIPTANGYTF | TGCGCCAGCAGCCAAGATAGTATCCCGACTGCGAATGGCTACACCTTC | many | - | TRBJ1-2 | TRBV4-3
CASSLDPRGPTEAFF | TGTGCCAGCAGCTTAGATCCCCGGGGGCCCACTGAAGCTTTCTTT | many | - | TRBJ1-1 | TRBV11-2
CSARDSPLRAQETQYF | TGCAGTGCTAGAGACTCACCGCTGAGGGCTCAAGAGACCCAGTACTTC | - | - | TRBJ2-5 | TRBV20-1
CASSQDRQGGSGNTIYF | TGCGCCAGCAGCCAAGATCGCCAGGGAGGCTCTGGAAACACCATATATTTT | many | - | TRBJ1-3 | TRBV4-3
CASSLLSGSEQFF | TGTGCCAGCAGCTTACTTAGCGGGAGTGAGCAGTTCTTC | many | TRBD2 | TRBJ2-1 | TRBV7-2
CANSYSYRVGTDTQYF | TGTGCCAACAGTTACTCGTATCGGGTTGGGACAGATACGCAGTATTTT | few | - | TRBJ2-3 | TRBV6-2/TRBV6-3
CASSGTPNNQPQHF | TGTGCCAGCAGCGGGACACCGAATAATCAGCCCCAGCATTTT | many | - | TRBJ1-5 | TRBV2
CASSVSAGEQYF | TGTGCCAGCAGCGTATCTGCGGGCGAGCAGTACTTC | few | - | TRBJ2-7 | TRBV25-1
CASLRSGQETQYF | TGTGCTAGTTTACGGTCCGGGCAAGAGACCCAGTACTTC | many | - | TRBJ2-5 | TRBV12-5